This T cell receptor (beta chain) was identified during a study of T cell responses to AZD1222 COVID-19 vaccine. Turning to the study itself: Second-dose schedules of about 4 or about 12 weeks were combined.

Method: immunoSEQ multiplex PCR; TCRdb's copy keeps in-frame clones and lacks some. The sample comprises more than 85,000 clones, roughly 90% of which are singletons, and under 10% rests with the top ten. Points on this clone: What it binds is unknown.

Points from the study as a whole: The donor cohort was predominantly white British with a female majority, and clonal diversity may have been underestimated. Dominant at 160-218 and 743-854, vaccine-associated CD4 TCRs also spanned spike.

Per germline, CDR1 LNHDA and CDR2 SQIVND (reference sequence). The CDR3 spans 17 residues. Trimming pared 1 base from V and 5 bases from J, leaving 21 bases between. The chain is built from TRBV19 and TRBJ2-7; D gene uncertain. The source was peripheral blood, collected on day 0 of AZD1222 vaccination. This TCR was sampled from an adult in good health. Written as DNA, the CDR3 is TGTGCCAGTAGTATAGCCGCCCCGGGTAAGCTGAGCCACGAGCAGTACTTC. This gives the protein CASSIAAPGKLSHEQYF.